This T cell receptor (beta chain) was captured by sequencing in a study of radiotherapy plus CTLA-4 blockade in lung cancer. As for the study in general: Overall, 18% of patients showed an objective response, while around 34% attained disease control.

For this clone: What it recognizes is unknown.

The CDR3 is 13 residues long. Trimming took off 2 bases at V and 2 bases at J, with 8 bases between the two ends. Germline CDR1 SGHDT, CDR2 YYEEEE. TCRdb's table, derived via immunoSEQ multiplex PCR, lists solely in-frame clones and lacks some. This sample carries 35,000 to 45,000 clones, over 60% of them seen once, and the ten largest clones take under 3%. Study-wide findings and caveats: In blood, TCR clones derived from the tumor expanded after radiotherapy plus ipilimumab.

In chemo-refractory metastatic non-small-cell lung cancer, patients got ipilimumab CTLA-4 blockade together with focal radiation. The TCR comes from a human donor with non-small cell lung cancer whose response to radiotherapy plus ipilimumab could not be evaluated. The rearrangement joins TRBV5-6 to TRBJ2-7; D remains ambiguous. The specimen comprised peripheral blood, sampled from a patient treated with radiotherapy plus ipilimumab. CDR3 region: CASSFYVTYEQYF. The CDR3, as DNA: TGTGCCAGCAGCTTCTACGTTACCTACGAGCAGTACTTC. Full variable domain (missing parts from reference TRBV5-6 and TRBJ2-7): DAGVTQSPTHLIKTRGQQVTLRCSPKSGHDTVSWYQQALGQGPQFIFQYYEEEERQRGNFPDRFSGHQFPNYSSELNVNALLLGDSALYLCASSFYVTYEQYFGPGTRLTVT.